Sequencing of this TCR beta chain was carried out in a study of beta chain features in type 1 diabetes. This clone has a count of ten or more. Its antigen is as yet unknown. Germline V gene lookup returns CDR1 ENHRY and CDR2 SYGVKD. J lost 2 bases, V lost 6 bases, and 3 bases had no gene match. The CDR3 has 15 amino acids. Notes on the study in general: It was possible that PCR favored shorter templates, equally so in patients and controls. Within each of all four CD4+ subsets, Type 1 diabetes patients had TCRB CDR3s that were moderately but significantly shorter.

The entirety of the isolated RNA underwent reverse transcription, so expressed TCRB transcripts were sequenced. The assay was immunoSEQ multiplex PCR, and TCRdb's table has in-frame clones only and misses some. The table has roughly 150,000 clones, 8% to 8.5% seen once. The sample consisted of central memory CD4+ T cells from blood. The chain uses TRBV10-3 and TRBJ2-5; TRBD2 matches at 13 bases. The receptor was derived from a woman aged 18-29 years with type 1 diabetes. The CDR3 DNA reads as TGTGCCATCAGCGGGACTAGCGGGAATCAAGAGACCCAGTACTTC. Protein product: CAISGTSGNQETQYF.